This entry describes one T cell receptor (beta chain). The sample is drawn from a study of blood T cell repertoires in COVID-19. The table came from immunoSEQ multiplex PCR; TCRdb's copy has only in-frame clones and leaves some out. The data show about 430,000 clones, with roughly 84% seen just once and around 1.5% held by the top ten. Germline V gene sequence: CDR1 MNHEY, CDR2 SVGAGI. The CDR3 runs 13 residues. V lost 5 bases and J lost 5, with 12 bases in between. The specimen sequenced was PBMCs or T cells enriched from blood (not recorded which). The sequence was collected from a woman under 30 who had been exposed to COVID-19. The chain recombines TRBV6-5 with TRBJ2-5, with no clear D. The CDR3, as DNA: TGTGCCAGCAGTCATGACATTGCGGAGACCCAGTACTTC. Residues: CASSHDIAETQYF.